This T cell receptor (beta chain) derives from a study of cytomegalovirus exposure and HLA in healthy donors. Trimming took 4 bases from V and 2 from J; bases not matched to a gene: 10. Germline V gene data show CDR1 as SGHNT and CDR2 as YYREEE (reference sequence). The CDR3 contains 16 residues. Regarding this clone: Its specificity is not known.

Points from the study as a whole: CMV serostatus was the sole immune exposure data available.

PCR involved 60 Vbeta and 13 Jbeta primers. Profiled with immunoSEQ multiplex PCR; TCRdb holds only in-frame clones, not every one. Found here are approximately 250,000 clones, roughly 78% of them singletons; the top ten hold about 0.5%. This clonotype was sampled from a boy aged 10-17 years in good health and CMV-seronegative. Sequencing was performed on PBMCs. The chain has TRBV5-4 and TRBJ2-7; TRBD1 aligns across 9 bases. Here the CDR3 DNA reads TGTGCCAGCAGCCCCCGGGACAGGGTAGATCCCTACGAGCAGTACTTC. It translates to CASSPRDRVDPYEQYF.